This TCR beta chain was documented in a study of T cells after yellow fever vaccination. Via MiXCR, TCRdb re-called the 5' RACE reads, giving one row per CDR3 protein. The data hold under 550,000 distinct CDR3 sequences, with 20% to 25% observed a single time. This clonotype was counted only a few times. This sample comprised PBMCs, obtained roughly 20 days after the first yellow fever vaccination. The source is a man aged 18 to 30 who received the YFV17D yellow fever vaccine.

The CDR3 DNA sequence: TGTGCCAGCAGTGCTCTAGCGGGGGTTCAAGAGACCCAGTACTTC. Amino acids: CASSALAGVQETQYF. The V call is TRBV2, the J call TRBJ2-5; TRBD2 aligns across 10 bases. This CDR3 spans 15 amino acids. The germline CDR1 and CDR2 sequences are SNHLY and FYNNEI. The ends lost 4 bases at V and 2 bases at J; junction bases unmatched: 4.